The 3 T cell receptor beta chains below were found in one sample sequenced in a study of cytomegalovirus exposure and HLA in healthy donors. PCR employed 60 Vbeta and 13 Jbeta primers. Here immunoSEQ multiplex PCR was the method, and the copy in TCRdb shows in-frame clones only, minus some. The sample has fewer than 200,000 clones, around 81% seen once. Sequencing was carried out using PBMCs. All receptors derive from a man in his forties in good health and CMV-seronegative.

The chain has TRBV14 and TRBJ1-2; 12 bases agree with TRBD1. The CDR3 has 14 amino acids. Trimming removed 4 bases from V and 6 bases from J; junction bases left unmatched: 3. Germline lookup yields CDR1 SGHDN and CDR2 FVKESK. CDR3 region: CASSPGQGAHGYTF. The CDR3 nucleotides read TGTGCCAGCAGCCCGGGACAGGGGGCGCATGGCTACACCTTC.

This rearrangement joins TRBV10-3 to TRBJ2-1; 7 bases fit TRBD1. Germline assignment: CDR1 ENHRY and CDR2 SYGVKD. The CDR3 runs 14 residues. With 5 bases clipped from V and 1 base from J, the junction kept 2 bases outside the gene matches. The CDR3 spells CAISPGQSYNEQFF. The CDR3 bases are TGTGCCATCAGTCCGGGACAGTCCTACAATGAGCAGTTCTTC.

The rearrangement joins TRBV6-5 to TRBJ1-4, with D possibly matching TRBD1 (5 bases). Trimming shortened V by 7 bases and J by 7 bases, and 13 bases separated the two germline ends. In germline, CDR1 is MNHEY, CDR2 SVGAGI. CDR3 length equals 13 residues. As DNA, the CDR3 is TGTGCCAGCAAAAGCCCGGGGGGTGAAAAACTGTTTTTT. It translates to CASKSPGGEKLFF.